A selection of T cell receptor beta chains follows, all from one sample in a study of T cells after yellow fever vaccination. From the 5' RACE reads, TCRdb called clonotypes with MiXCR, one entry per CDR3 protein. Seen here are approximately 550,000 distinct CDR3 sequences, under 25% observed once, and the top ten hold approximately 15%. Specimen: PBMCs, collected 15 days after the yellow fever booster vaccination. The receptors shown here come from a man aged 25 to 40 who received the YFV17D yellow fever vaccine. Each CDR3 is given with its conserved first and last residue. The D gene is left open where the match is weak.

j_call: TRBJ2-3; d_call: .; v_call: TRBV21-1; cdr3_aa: CASSKPRGCLSGTQYF
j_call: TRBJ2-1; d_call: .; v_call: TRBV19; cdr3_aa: CASSMVASNEQFF
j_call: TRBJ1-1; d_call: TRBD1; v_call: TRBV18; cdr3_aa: CASSNLDRGTEAFF
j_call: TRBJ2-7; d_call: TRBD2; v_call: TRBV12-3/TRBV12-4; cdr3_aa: CASSFSTSGRYEQYF
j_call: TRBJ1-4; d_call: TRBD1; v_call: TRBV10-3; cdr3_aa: CAISGGGTANEKLFF
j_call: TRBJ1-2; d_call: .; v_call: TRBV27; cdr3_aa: CASKLDRVGGYTF
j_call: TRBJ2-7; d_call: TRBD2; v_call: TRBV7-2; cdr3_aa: CASSWRGSTNYEQYF
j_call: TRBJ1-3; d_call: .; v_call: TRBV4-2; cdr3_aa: CASSQERARGNTIYF
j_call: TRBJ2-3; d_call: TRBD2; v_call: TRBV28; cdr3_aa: CASSFATSGYTQYF
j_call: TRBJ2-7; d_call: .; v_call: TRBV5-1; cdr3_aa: CASSLRQVGYEQYF
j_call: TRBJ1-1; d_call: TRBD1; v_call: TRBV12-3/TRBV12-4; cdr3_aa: CASSLTGQGRDEAFF
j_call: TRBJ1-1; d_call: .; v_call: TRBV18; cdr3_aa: CASSLNRALNTEAFF
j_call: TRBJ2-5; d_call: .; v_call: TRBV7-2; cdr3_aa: CASRNRDKYQETQYF
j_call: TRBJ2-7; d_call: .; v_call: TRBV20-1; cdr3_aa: CSASPPSQRREQYF
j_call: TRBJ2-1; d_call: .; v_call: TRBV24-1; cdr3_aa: CATSDSGTSSDEQFF